The 10 T cell receptor beta chains below were found in one sample sequenced in a study of OX40 agonist ivuxolimab in advanced cancers. This table comes from immunoSEQ multiplex PCR, and its TCRdb copy is limited to in-frame clones, with some not included. The table includes approximately 74,000 clones, 80% to 95% detected once. This sample comprised CD4+ or CD8+ T cells sorted from blood, obtained in a trial of the OX40 agonist ivuxolimab. These TCRs come from an adult with an advanced solid tumor such as melanoma, head and neck, liver or kidney cancer.

J is TRBJ2-5 and V is TRBV7-8; either TRBD1 or TRBD2 may supply D (5 bases each). The CDR3 is 15 residues long. Trimming cost V 3 bases and J 5 bases, with 16 bases left between them. Germline loops: CDR1 SGHVS, CDR2 FQNEAQ. Here the CDR3 DNA reads TGTGCCAGCAGCTTGGGGCCTAGCCCTGTGGAGACCCAGTACTTC. It specifies CASSLGPSPVETQYF.

The chain carries TRBV6-1 and TRBJ2-4, with D perhaps TRBD1 or TRBD2 (5 bases each). CDR1 MNHNS and CDR2 SASEGT come from the germline V gene. The V end lost 3 bases, the J end lost 7 bases, and 10 bases lay between the germline ends. CDR3 length equals 13 residues. The CDR3 region is CASSDPGRNIQYF. The CDR3 region has the DNA TGTGCCAGCAGTGATCCGGGACGGAACATTCAGTACTTC.

The CDR3 coding sequence is TGTGCCAGCAGCGCCAGTAGGGGCGCGAACACTGAAGCTTTCTTT. Its translation is CASSASRGANTEAFF. J is TRBJ1-1 and V is TRBV5-4; a possible D gene is TRBD1 (5 bases). Germline CDR1 and CDR2: SGHNT and YYREEE (reference sequence). CDR3 size: 15 residues. V dropped 4 bases and J dropped 1 base, with 14 bases sitting between them.

The chain combines TRBV2 with TRBJ1-2, with 8 bases fitting TRBD1. The germline V gene encodes CDR1 SNHLY and CDR2 FYNNEI. The CDR3 contains 16 residues. J was trimmed by 8 bases and V by 1 base; bases with no gene match: 12. CDR3 bases: TGTGCCAGCAGTGAAGAGGGACAGGTCCTTTTTGGAGGCTACACCTTC. The encoded protein is CASSEEGQVLFGGYTF.

In its sample, this clone was seen once. CDR3 in DNA: TGTGCCAGCACCTTGGGTCCACCGGGACTAGCCTACGAGCAGTACTTC. Amino acid sequence: CASTLGPPGLAYEQYF. The chain has TRBV28 and TRBJ2-7; the match to TRBD2 covers 8 bases. Germline lookup yields CDR1 MDHEN and CDR2 SYDVKM. Germline trimming cut 7 bases from V and 2 bases from J; bases unmatched to any gene: 13. The CDR3 spans 16 residues.

The J gene is TRBJ2-2, the V gene TRBV11-3; tentative D call: TRBD1 (6 bases). The germline V and J ends were trimmed by 5 bases and 4 bases, with 14 bases remaining between them. Germline V gene data show CDR1 as SGHNT and CDR2 as YENEEA. The CDR3 has 15 amino acids. The CDR3 DNA sequence: TGTGCCAGCAGCCTAGGACAGAGGAGCACCGGGGAGCTGTTTTTT. Its protein is CASSLGQRSTGELFF.

CDR3: CASSSRQNYGYTF. The CDR3 region has the DNA TGTGCCAGCAGCTCGAGACAGAACTATGGCTACACCTTC. The chain recombines TRBV7-2 with TRBJ1-2, with D possibly being TRBD1 (5 bases). The V gene's germline CDR1 is SGHTA and CDR2 FQGNSA. V lost 4 bases and J lost 2, with 8 bases in between. The CDR3 runs 13 residues.

V and J are TRBV19 and TRBJ1-2; D might be TRBD1 (5 bases). Germline CDR1 LNHDA, CDR2 SQIVND (reference sequence). This CDR3 comprises 13 residues. Trimming pared 9 bases from V and 5 bases from J, leaving 16 bases between. CDR3 loop: CASRHGGGYGYTF. The CDR3 DNA reads as TGTGCCAGCCGACACGGGGGGGGATATGGCTACACCTTC. The whole variable domain, filled in from reference TRBV19 and TRBJ1-2, reads DGGITQSPKYLFRKEGQNVTLSCEQNLNHDAMYWYRQDPGQGLRLIYYSQIVNDFQKGDIAEGYSVSREKKESFPLTVTSAQKNPTAFYLCASRHGGGYGYTFGSGTRLTVV.

This chain connects TRBV7-7 to TRBJ2-3, with a weak D call TRBD2 (5 bases). The CDR3 runs to 15 residues. Germline V gene sequence: CDR1 SSHAT, CDR2 FNYEAQ (reference sequence). V dropped 8 bases and J dropped 0 bases, with 15 bases sitting between them. CDR3 DNA sequence: TGTGCCAGCGCGAAAGAGGGCCATAGCACAGATACGCAGTATTTT. Protein product: CASAKEGHSTDTQYF.

In DNA, the CDR3 is TGTGCCAGCAGCCTTACTAGCAGTAGCACAGATACGCAGTATTTT. Encoded protein: CASSLTSSSTDTQYF. The chain is built from TRBV5-4 and TRBJ2-3, with D perhaps matching TRBD2 (6 bases). The V gene's germline CDR1 is SGHNT and CDR2 YYREEE (reference sequence). V was pared by 4 bases and J by 0 bases, with 12 bases between. This CDR3 spans 15 amino acids.